Below, 28 T cell receptor beta chains from the same sample are listed, as sequenced in a study of T cell responses to AZD1222 COVID-19 vaccine. The protocol was immunoSEQ multiplex PCR, while the TCRdb copy is restricted to in-frame clones and leaves out a portion. Seen here are some 150,000 clones, 85% to 90% observed once, and the top ten hold 5% to 6%. Sequencing was performed on peripheral blood, taken 28 days after the second AZD1222 dose. The receptors here all came from an adult who received the AZD1222 COVID-19 vaccine.

CDR3 in amino acids: CASSQTGGSYNEQFF. The CDR3 nucleotides read TGTGCCAGCAGCCAGACAGGGGGATCCTACAATGAGCAGTTCTTC. The rearrangement joins TRBV3-1 (or the pseudogene TRBV3-2) to TRBJ2-1, with 9 bases fitting TRBD1. The CDR3 sequence is 15 residues long. With V trimmed by 3 bases and J by 1 base, 1 base remained unmatched. Germline values: CDR1 LGHDT, CDR2 YNNKEL (reference sequence).

The chain links TRBV29-1 to TRBJ1-1, with D uncertain. Germline V gene lookup returns CDR1 SQVTM and CDR2 ANQGSEA. Trimming left V 4 bases short and J 10 bases short, with 13 bases between. The CDR3 contains 11 residues. The CDR3 nucleotides read TGCAGCGTTGTGGGCGGAATGGGAGCTTTCTTT. Protein product: CSVVGGMGAFF.

This chain joins TRBV6-1 and TRBJ2-1, with 7 bases that match TRBD2. The CDR3 extends over 11 amino acids. V trimming: 9 bases; J trimming: 7 bases; junction bases outside the gene matches: 3. CDR1 MNHNS and CDR2 SASEGT come from the germline V gene. CDR3 DNA: TGTGCCAGTCGACTAGCAAATGAGCAGTTCTTC. Its translation is CASRLANEQFF.

The rearrangement links TRBV6-6 to TRBJ2-1, with TRBD2 matching 10 bases. With 2 bases clipped from V and 13 bases from J, the junction kept 8 bases outside the gene matches. This CDR3 comprises 14 residues. Germline CDR1 and CDR2: MNHNY and SVGAGI (reference sequence). The CDR3 loop reads CASSYVEREGVQFF. CDR3 coding DNA: TGTGCCAGCAGTTACGTTGAGCGGGAGGGCGTACAGTTCTTC.

This clone showed up just once. The chain carries TRBV12-5 and TRBJ2-2, with D perhaps TRBD1 (5 bases). Germline CDR1 reads LGHNT; CDR2 reads FRNRAP. The CDR3 contains 13 residues. V was shortened by 6 bases and J by 4 bases, with 9 bases between the two germline ends. DNA of the CDR3: TGTGCTAGTGGGTCAGACAGCACCGGGGAGCTGTTTTTT. This gives the protein CASGSDSTGELFF.

The chain uses TRBV10-1 and TRBJ2-3; a weak D match, TRBD2 (6 bases). The CDR3 is 13 amino acids. V gave up 6 bases and J gave up 5 bases, with 12 bases separating them. From germline, CDR1 is WNHNN and CDR2 SYGVQD (reference sequence). The CDR3 loop reads CASSLGSLDTQYF. The CDR3 DNA reads as TGCGCCAGCAGCCTCGGGAGTTTAGATACGCAGTATTTT.

V and J are TRBV18 and TRBJ1-2; D gene ambiguous. This CDR3 contains 13 residues. Germline CDR1 and CDR2: KGHSH and LQKENI. The V and J ends lost 3 bases and 7 bases respectively, with 12 bases between them. CDR3 sequence: CASSPSADGGYTF. CDR3 in DNA: TGTGCCAGCTCACCTTCCGCGGATGGTGGCTACACCTTC.

The chain has TRBV18 and TRBJ2-2; D is undetermined. Germline loops: CDR1 KGHSH, CDR2 LQKENI. The V end was cut by 3 bases, the J end by 5 bases, with 10 bases between. The CDR3 spans 14 residues. For the CDR3, the DNA is TGTGCCAGCTCACCCCTAACTTCGACCGGGGAGCTGTTTTTT. Translated, it gives CASSPLTSTGELFF.

V is TRBV6-5 and J is TRBJ1-2; D unclear. V lost 8 bases, J lost 1 base, and 11 bases lay in between. The CDR3 covers 13 residues. Germline CDR1 reads MNHEY; CDR2 reads SVGAGI. The CDR3 DNA follows: TGTGCCAGCCTGGGCACCTTTAACTATGGCTACACCTTC. Translation: CASLGTFNYGYTF.

This clone occurred a few times. The rearrangement links TRBV4-1 to TRBJ1-1; no definite D call. Per germline, CDR1 MGHRA and CDR2 YSYEKL. Trimming pared 1 base from V and 11 bases from J, leaving 8 bases between. This CDR3 has 11 amino acids. CDR3 amino acids: CASSQGLGAFF. DNA of the CDR3: TGCGCCAGCAGCCAAGGCCTCGGGGCTTTCTTT.

CDR3 loop: CATLAGGDYEQFF. CDR3 DNA sequence: TGTGCCACCTTAGCGGGAGGAGATTATGAGCAGTTCTTC. The J gene is TRBJ2-1, the V gene TRBV10-3; the match to TRBD2 covers 10 bases. V gave up 10 bases and J gave up 8 bases; unmatched junction bases: 8. The CDR3 is 13 residues long. Germline V CDR1 and CDR2: ENHRY, SYGVKD.

The rearrangement joins TRBV19 to TRBJ1-1, with a tentative D call TRBD1 (5 bases). Germline CDR1 LNHDA, CDR2 SQIVND (reference sequence). Trimming shortened V by 6 bases and J by 5 bases, and 19 bases separated the two germline ends. The CDR3 runs to 15 residues. CDR3 bases: TGTGCCAGTAGAAAAGTAGAGGGGAGAGAAACTGAAGCTTTCTTT. Translated, it gives CASRKVEGRETEAFF. The whole variable domain, filled in from reference TRBV19 and TRBJ1-1, reads DGGITQSPKYLFRKEGQNVTLSCEQNLNHDAMYWYRQDPGQGLRLIYYSQIVNDFQKGDIAEGYSVSREKKESFPLTVTSAQKNPTAFYLCASRKVEGRETEAFFGQGTRLTVV.

Only a few counts were recorded for this clone. This chain links TRBV7-9 with TRBJ1-4, with a tentative D call TRBD1 (6 bases). The ends were cut back, 5 bases at V and 0 bases at J, with 13 bases in the middle. The CDR3 length is 16 residues. Per the germline V gene, CDR1 is SEHNR and CDR2 is FQNEAQ (reference sequence). The CDR3 loop reads CASSGQDSPTNEKLFF. The DNA of the CDR3 is TGTGCCAGCAGCGGTCAGGACAGTCCAACTAATGAAAAACTGTTTTTT.

This chain uses TRBV30 with TRBJ1-1; a weak D match, TRBD1 (5 bases). Trimming cost V 3 bases and J 10 bases, with 12 bases left between them. CDR3 length: 11 residues. Looked up from germline, CDR1 is GTSNPN and CDR2 is SVGIG (reference sequence). Here the CDR3 reads CAWSQGRLAFF. The DNA for the CDR3 is TGTGCCTGGAGCCAGGGACGTTTAGCTTTCTTT.

The CDR3 DNA is TGTGCCAGCAGCCAGGGGACAGGGGTTATGGGCAATCAGCCCCAGCATTTT. Protein: CASSQGTGVMGNQPQHF. The chain combines TRBV11-2 with TRBJ1-5; 10 bases align to TRBD1. V shed 5 bases, J shed 2 bases, and the junction held 9 bases outside the gene matches. Germline CDR1 is SGHAT and CDR2 is FQNNGV. This CDR3 spans 17 amino acids.

The chain carries TRBV5-5 and TRBJ2-3, with D perhaps TRBD2 (6 bases). The CDR3 consists of 15 residues. The germline V and J ends were trimmed by 2 bases and 0 bases, with 10 bases remaining between them. The germline gives CDR1 SGHKS, CDR2 YYEKEE (reference sequence). The CDR3 DNA is TGTGCCAGCAGCTTCGCGGGGCCTAGCACAGATACGCAGTATTTT. Translation gives CASSFAGPSTDTQYF.

The CDR3 region is CASTLSGTRNTEAFF. For the CDR3, the DNA is TGTGCCAGCACTCTATCCGGGACAAGGAACACTGAAGCTTTCTTT. The chain is built from TRBV11-2 and TRBJ1-1; possibly TRBD1 for D (6 bases). Germline-derived CDR1 and CDR2 are SGHAT and FQNNGV. This CDR3 spans 15 amino acids. The V end was cut by 7 bases, the J end by 1 base, with 16 bases between.

The V call is TRBV3-1 (or the pseudogene TRBV3-2), the J call TRBJ1-1; D not resolved. The V end was cut by 3 bases, the J end by 1 base, with 6 bases between. Looked up from germline, CDR1 is LGHDT and CDR2 is YNNKEL (reference sequence). This CDR3 region has 13 residues. The CDR3 is CASSHRPNTEAFF. The CDR3 coding sequence is TGTGCCAGCAGCCACAGGCCGAACACTGAAGCTTTCTTT.

The genes are TRBV29-1 and TRBJ1-2; the D gene is possibly TRBD1 (5 bases). V was cut by 4 bases and J by 4 bases, with 16 bases left in between. This CDR3 has 14 amino acids. The germline V gene has CDR1 SQVTM and CDR2 ANQGSEA. The CDR3 DNA sequence: TGCAGCGTTGGTATGGTAGGGGACTCCTATGGCTACACCTTC. Protein: CSVGMVGDSYGYTF.

This rearrangement joins TRBV4-1 to TRBJ1-6; TRBD1 is a possible D gene (6 bases). The CDR3 loop spans 18 amino acids. CDR1 MGHRA and CDR2 YSYEKL come from the germline V gene. V dropped 4 bases and J dropped 7 bases, with 23 bases sitting between them. CDR3 sequence reads: CASSLDPGWGQGNSPLHF. In nucleotides, the CDR3 is TGCGCCAGCAGCCTAGACCCCGGCTGGGGGCAAGGCAATTCACCCCTCCACTTT.

CDR3 DNA sequence: TGTGCCACCCGGGACAAGGTCTCTGGAAACACCATATATTTT. Its translation is CATRDKVSGNTIYF. The chain has TRBV2 and TRBJ1-3; TRBD1 might be the D (6 bases). The ends were cut back, 10 bases at V and 0 bases at J, with 13 bases in the middle. CDR1 and CDR2 (germline): SNHLY, FYNNEI. The CDR3 runs 14 residues.

The CDR3 DNA sequence: TGTGCCTGGAGTTCAGGGGGCGCAAAGACCCAGTACTTC. This translates into CAWSSGGAKTQYF. The chain links TRBV30 to TRBJ2-5; 8 bases are a match to TRBD1. Germline V gene data show CDR1 as GTSNPN and CDR2 as SVGIG (reference sequence). With V trimmed by 2 bases and J by 6 bases, 5 bases remained unmatched. This CDR3 is 13 amino acids long.

This chain uses TRBV19 with TRBJ1-5; D remains ambiguous. Trimming cost V 8 bases and J 7 bases, with 9 bases left between them. This CDR3 has 11 residues. Per the germline V gene, CDR1 is LNHDA and CDR2 is SQIVND (reference sequence). CDR3 in amino acids: CASGPVQPQHF. The CDR3 coding sequence is TGTGCCAGTGGACCGGTGCAGCCCCAGCATTTT.

V is TRBV19 and J is TRBJ2-2; D may be TRBD1 or TRBD2 (6 bases each). CDR1 and CDR2 (germline): LNHDA, SQIVND (reference sequence). The CDR3 is 15 residues long. Deletions cut 3 bases from V and 5 bases from J, with 13 bases between. Written as DNA, the CDR3 is TGTGCCAGTAGTATCGGGCAGGGGAGGACCGGGGAGCTGTTTTTT. Protein: CASSIGQGRTGELFF. The variable domain in full, completed from reference TRBV19 and TRBJ2-2, reads DGGITQSPKYLFRKEGQNVTLSCEQNLNHDAMYWYRQDPGQGLRLIYYSQIVNDFQKGDIAEGYSVSREKKESFPLTVTSAQKNPTAFYLCASSIGQGRTGELFFGEGSRLTVL.

The chain uses TRBV15 and TRBJ1-2, with TRBD1 identical over 8 bases. J gave up 2 bases and V 3 bases, and 2 bases lay outside the gene matches. The CDR3 has 14 residues. Germline CDR1 reads LNHNV; CDR2 reads YYDKDF (reference sequence). The CDR3, as DNA: TGTGCCACCAGCAGCCGGGACAGGAACTATGGCTACACCTTC. This codes for CATSSRDRNYGYTF. Together with reference TRBV15 and TRBJ1-2, the CDR3 gives the full variable domain: DAMVIQNPRYQVTQFGKPVTLSCSQTLNHNVMYWYQQKSSQAPKLLFHYYDKDFNNEADTPDNFQSRRPNTSFCFLDIRSPGLGDTAMYLCATSSRDRNYGYTFGSGTRLTVV.

This chain connects TRBV6-1 to TRBJ2-7, with D possibly called TRBD1 or TRBD2 (5 bases each). The CDR3 length is 15 residues. Trimming left V 3 bases short and J 6 bases short, with 18 bases between. The germline V gene encodes CDR1 MNHNS and CDR2 SASEGT. The CDR3 here is CASSDGAPVYSEQYF. CDR3 bases: TGTGCCAGCAGTGACGGGGCGCCGGTCTACTCCGAGCAGTACTTC.

The genes are TRBV19 and TRBJ2-7; the D call may be TRBD1 or TRBD2 (6 bases each). CDR3 length: 12 residues. Trimming removed 7 bases from V and 2 bases from J, with 9 bases in between. In germline, CDR1 is LNHDA, CDR2 SQIVND (reference sequence). The CDR3 sequence is CASTGATYEQYF. CDR3 DNA sequence: TGTGCCAGTACGGGGGCTACCTACGAGCAGTACTTC. The full variable domain, its missing parts supplied by reference TRBV19 and TRBJ2-7, is DGGITQSPKYLFRKEGQNVTLSCEQNLNHDAMYWYRQDPGQGLRLIYYSQIVNDFQKGDIAEGYSVSREKKESFPLTVTSAQKNPTAFYLCASTGATYEQYFGPGTRLTVT.

This clone was detected once. CDR3 bases: TGTGCCAGCAGCTTATGGGGAGTTGGAGCTTTCTTT. Translation: CASSLWGVGAFF. V usage is TRBV11-3 and J usage is TRBJ1-1; D ambiguous. The V end was cut by 2 bases, the J end by 10 bases, with 11 bases between. The CDR3 spans 12 residues. CDR1 is SGHNT, CDR2 YENEEA, per germline.